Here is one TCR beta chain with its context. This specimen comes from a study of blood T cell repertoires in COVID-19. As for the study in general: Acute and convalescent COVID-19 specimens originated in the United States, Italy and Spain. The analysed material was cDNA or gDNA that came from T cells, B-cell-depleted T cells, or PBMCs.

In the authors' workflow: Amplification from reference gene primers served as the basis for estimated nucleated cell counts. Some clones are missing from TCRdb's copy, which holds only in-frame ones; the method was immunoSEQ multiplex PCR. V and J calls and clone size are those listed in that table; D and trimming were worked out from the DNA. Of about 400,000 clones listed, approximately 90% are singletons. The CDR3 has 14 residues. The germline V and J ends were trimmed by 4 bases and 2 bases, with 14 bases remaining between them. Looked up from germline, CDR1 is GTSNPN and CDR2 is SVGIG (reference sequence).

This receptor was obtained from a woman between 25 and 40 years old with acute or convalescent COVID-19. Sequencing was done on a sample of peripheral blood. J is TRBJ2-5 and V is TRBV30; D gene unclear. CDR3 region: CAWIGLAEQETQYF. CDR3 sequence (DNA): TGTGCCTGGATAGGTCTGGCGGAACAAGAGACCCAGTACTTC.